Sequencing of this T cell receptor beta chain was carried out in a study of cytomegalovirus exposure and HLA in healthy donors. Across the whole study: The study placed approximately 81% of its roughly 400 genotyped donors in the Caucasian-associated ancestry cluster.

It was with 60 Vbeta and 13 Jbeta primers that the PCR ran. Assay: immunoSEQ multiplex PCR; the TCRdb copy retains only in-frame clones and omits some. Here the sample spans 150,000 to 200,000 clones, about 79% being singletons. CDR3 length: 13 amino acids. J lost 3 bases, V lost 7 bases, and 2 bases had no gene match. Germline V gene sequence: CDR1 MNHNS, CDR2 SASEGT. This receptor was identified in a man over 45 in good health and CMV-seropositive. Sequencing used PBMCs. The chain employs TRBV6-1 and TRBJ1-2, with 10 bases matching TRBD1. The DNA for the CDR3 is TGTGCCAGCAAGACAGGGGGCCACTATGGCTACACCTTC. This encodes CASKTGGHYGYTF.